The entry that follows covers one TCR beta chain sequence. The method was immunoSEQ multiplex PCR; TCRdb's version includes in-frame clones alone and lacks a portion of them. The sample contains about 270,000 clones, about 91% of which appear only once. Participant-reported clinical history was the basis for cohort assignment. CDR1 and CDR2 from the germline V gene are MNHEY and SVGAGI. V dropped 0 bases and J dropped 0 bases, with 11 bases sitting between them. The CDR3 covers 16 residues. This entry comes from a study of blood T cell repertoires in COVID-19. About the research overall: Material from acute and convalescent COVID-19 was sourced from the United States, Italy and Spain.

The V and J genes are TRBV6-5 and TRBJ1-1; no clear D gene. Sequenced: PBMCs or T cells enriched from blood (not recorded which). The origin of this receptor is a man aged 35 to 55 who had been exposed to COVID-19. CDR3 nucleotide sequence: TGTGCCAGCAGTTACTCGATGGCTTACATGAACACTGAAGCTTTCTTT. This sequence encodes CASSYSMAYMNTEAFF.